A selection of T cell receptor beta chains follows, all from one sample in a study of cytomegalovirus exposure and HLA in healthy donors. Method: immunoSEQ multiplex PCR; TCRdb's copy keeps in-frame clones and lacks some. Among roughly 100,000 clones listed, 70% to 80% were seen once. The material sequenced was PBMCs. The receptor source for this set is a boy aged 5-17 years in good health and CMV-seronegative. Both conserved end residues are part of each CDR3. The D gene is left open where the match is weak. Clone sizes are given selectively: once, few, many, or a class where the clone is expanded.

J gene: TRBJ2-7
clone size: .
V gene: TRBV28
D gene: .
CDR3 protein: CASSLTGVSYEQYF
CDR3 DNA: TGTGCCAGCAGTTTAACGGGAGTTTCCTACGAGCAGTACTTC

J gene: TRBJ1-5
clone size: few
V gene: TRBV4-3
D gene: .
CDR3 protein: CASSQEGNSGQPQHF
CDR3 DNA: TGCGCCAGCAGCCAAGAAGGCAACTCAGGGCAGCCCCAGCATTTT

J gene: TRBJ1-5
clone size: few
V gene: TRBV30
D gene: .
CDR3 protein: CAWSLEVNQPQHF
CDR3 DNA: TGTGCCTGGAGTCTAGAAGTGAATCAGCCCCAGCATTTT

J gene: TRBJ2-1
clone size: .
V gene: TRBV5-1
D gene: .
CDR3 protein: CASSSTLSSYNEQFF
CDR3 DNA: TGCGCCAGCAGCTCCACCCTGAGCTCCTACAATGAGCAGTTCTTC

J gene: TRBJ2-5
clone size: .
V gene: TRBV6-5
D gene: .
CDR3 protein: CASSYLEETQYF
CDR3 DNA: TGTGCCAGCAGTTACCTAGAAGAGACCCAGTACTTC

J gene: TRBJ1-2
clone size: .
V gene: TRBV9
D gene: .
CDR3 protein: CASSVRPGTADGYTF
CDR3 DNA: TGTGCCAGCAGCGTACGTCCAGGGACTGCGGATGGCTACACCTTC

J gene: TRBJ2-7
clone size: once
V gene: TRBV4-1
D gene: .
CDR3 protein: CASSQVGGYEQYF
CDR3 DNA: TGCGCCAGCAGCCAAGTTGGAGGCTACGAGCAGTACTTC

J gene: TRBJ1-2
clone size: .
V gene: TRBV6-1
D gene: .
CDR3 protein: CASSDAGNGYTF
CDR3 DNA: TGTGCCAGCAGTGATGCGGGGAATGGCTACACCTTC

J gene: TRBJ2-2
clone size: .
V gene: TRBV6-5
D gene: TRBD2
CDR3 protein: CASRRLAGNTGELFF
CDR3 DNA: TGTGCCAGCAGGAGACTAGCGGGGAACACCGGGGAGCTGTTTTTT

J gene: TRBJ2-7
clone size: .
V gene: TRBV2
D gene: .
CDR3 protein: CASSESGEYEQYF
CDR3 DNA: TGTGCCAGCAGTGAGTCAGGGGAATACGAGCAGTACTTC

J gene: TRBJ1-4
clone size: .
V gene: TRBV6-6
D gene: .
CDR3 protein: CASSSLGEGKLFF
CDR3 DNA: TGTGCCAGCAGTTCACTCGGGGAGGGAAAACTGTTTTTT

J gene: TRBJ2-3
clone size: once
V gene: TRBV5-4
D gene: .
CDR3 protein: CASSLDSPTQYF
CDR3 DNA: TGTGCCAGCAGCTTGGATAGTCCCACGCAGTATTTT

J gene: TRBJ1-5
clone size: once
V gene: TRBV10-3
D gene: .
CDR3 protein: CAISDWERGSNQPQHF
CDR3 DNA: TGTGCCATCAGTGATTGGGAACGGGGTAGCAATCAGCCCCAGCATTTT

J gene: TRBJ2-1
clone size: few
V gene: TRBV5-1
D gene: TRBD2
CDR3 protein: CASRVAGVLSEQFF
CDR3 DNA: TGCGCCAGCAGAGTAGCGGGAGTCTTGAGTGAGCAGTTCTTC

J gene: TRBJ2-1
clone size: .
V gene: TRBV28
D gene: .
CDR3 protein: CASSFRVTNEQFF
CDR3 DNA: TGTGCCAGCAGTTTCCGGGTGACTAATGAGCAGTTCTTC

J gene: TRBJ2-5
clone size: .
V gene: TRBV5-6
D gene: .
CDR3 protein: CASSLGGWQETQYF
CDR3 DNA: TGTGCCAGCAGCTTGGGAGGTTGGCAAGAGACCCAGTACTTC

J gene: TRBJ2-1
clone size: .
V gene: TRBV5-4
D gene: TRBD2
CDR3 protein: CASRLALAGVNEQFF
CDR3 DNA: TGTGCCAGCAGGCTGGCGCTAGCGGGGGTCAATGAGCAGTTCTTC

J gene: TRBJ1-4
clone size: .
V gene: TRBV4-1
D gene: TRBD1
CDR3 protein: CASSQDRTGLGEKLFF
CDR3 DNA: TGCGCCAGCAGCCAAGATCGGACAGGGTTAGGTGAAAAACTGTTTTTT

J gene: TRBJ2-5
clone size: .
V gene: TRBV4-2
D gene: TRBD2
CDR3 protein: CASSQEAGGPETQYF
CDR3 DNA: TGTGCCAGCAGCCAAGAGGCGGGGGGGCCAGAGACCCAGTACTTC

J gene: TRBJ1-4
clone size: .
V gene: TRBV5-1
D gene: .
CDR3 protein: CASRVGARANEKLFF
CDR3 DNA: TGCGCCAGCAGGGTTGGGGCTCGGGCTAATGAAAAACTGTTTTTT

J gene: TRBJ1-5
clone size: .
V gene: TRBV30
D gene: .
CDR3 protein: CAWSVGADQPQHF
CDR3 DNA: TGTGCCTGGAGTGTTGGGGCCGATCAGCCCCAGCATTTT

J gene: TRBJ1-6
clone size: .
V gene: TRBV7-8
D gene: .
CDR3 protein: CASSSQGTYNSPLHF
CDR3 DNA: TGTGCCAGCAGCAGCCAGGGAACCTATAATTCACCCCTCCACTTT

J gene: TRBJ2-5
clone size: .
V gene: TRBV5-5
D gene: .
CDR3 protein: CASSLVGLEETQYF
CDR3 DNA: TGTGCCAGCAGCTTGGTAGGACTGGAAGAGACCCAGTACTTC

J gene: TRBJ2-5
clone size: .
V gene: TRBV16
D gene: .
CDR3 protein: CASSQQGEETQYF
CDR3 DNA: TGTGCCAGCAGCCAACAAGGGGAAGAGACCCAGTACTTC

J gene: TRBJ2-3
clone size: .
V gene: TRBV5-4
D gene: TRBD2
CDR3 protein: CASSLGTSGYTDTQYF
CDR3 DNA: TGTGCCAGCAGCTTGGGGACTAGCGGGTACACAGATACGCAGTATTTT

J gene: TRBJ1-1
clone size: few
V gene: TRBV5-6
D gene: .
CDR3 protein: CASSLTGMNTEAFF
CDR3 DNA: TGTGCCAGCAGCCTTACAGGTATGAACACTGAAGCTTTCTTT